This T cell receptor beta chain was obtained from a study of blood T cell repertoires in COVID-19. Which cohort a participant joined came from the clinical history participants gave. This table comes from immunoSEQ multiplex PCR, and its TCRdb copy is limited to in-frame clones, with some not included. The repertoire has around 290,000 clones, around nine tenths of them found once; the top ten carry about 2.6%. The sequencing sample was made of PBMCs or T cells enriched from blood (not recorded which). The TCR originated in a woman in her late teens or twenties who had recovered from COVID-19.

The CDR3, as DNA: TGTGCCAGCAGTCCAGAATCCCCTAGCGGGAGGGCCACCTACAATGAGCAGTTCTTC. It is translated as CASSPESPSGRATYNEQFF. The V gene is TRBV28, the J gene TRBJ2-1; 12 bases are a match to TRBD2. The V gene's germline CDR1 is MDHEN and CDR2 SYDVKM. This CDR3 is 19 amino acids long. Losses at the gene ends were 5 bases for V and 2 bases for J; bases not matched to a gene: 13.